One sample yielded the 21 T cell receptor beta chains listed below, sequenced in a study of blood T cell repertoires in COVID-19. The protocol was immunoSEQ multiplex PCR, while the TCRdb copy is restricted to in-frame clones and leaves out a portion. The profile shows 350,000 or so clones, around 87% of them singletons. Sequenced input: peripheral blood. The receptors were sampled from a woman in her 30s with COVID-19, enrolled during active disease.

This rearrangement joins TRBV7-9 to TRBJ2-7, with D perhaps TRBD2 (7 bases). Germline V CDR1 and CDR2: SEHNR, FQNEAQ (reference sequence). Trimming cost V 6 bases and J 6 bases, with 18 bases left between them. The CDR3 is 14 residues long. The DNA for the CDR3 is TGTGCCAGCAGACCCTGGGGGGGCGCGGGCGAGCAGTACTTC. Its protein is CASRPWGGAGEQYF. Combining the CDR3 with reference TRBV7-9 and TRBJ2-7 gives the whole variable domain DTGVSQNPRHKITKRGQNVTFRCDPISEHNRLYWYRQTLGQGPEFLTYFQNEAQLEKSRLLSDRFSAERPKGSFSTLEIQRTEQGDSAMYLCASRPWGGAGEQYFGPGTRLTVT.

As DNA, the CDR3 is TGTGCCAGCAGCTTAGCAGCTTCAGGGAGCAATCAGCCCCAGCATTTT. This encodes CASSLAASGSNQPQHF. V and J are TRBV7-2 and TRBJ1-5; perhaps TRBD1 as D (5 bases). V was trimmed by 0 bases and J by 1 base, leaving 10 bases between them. The CDR3 covers 16 residues. Looked up from germline, CDR1 is SGHTA and CDR2 is FQGNSA.

The chain joins TRBV4-3 to TRBJ1-2; 7 bases are a match to TRBD1. The length of the CDR3 is 17 residues. The germline V gene has CDR1 LGHNA and CDR2 YSLEER. V lost 2 bases, J lost 4 bases, and 13 bases stayed unmatched. CDR3 residues: CASSQYPRDSFSYGYTF. CDR3 sequence (DNA): TGCGCCAGCAGCCAATACCCCCGGGACAGCTTTTCCTATGGCTACACCTTC.

The CDR3 spells CASSVGTVSGYTF. The CDR3 bases are TGTGCCAGCAGCGTCGGGACAGTAAGCGGCTACACCTTC. J is TRBJ1-2 and V is TRBV9, with 7 bases fitting TRBD1. There are 13 residues in the CDR3. Germline V CDR1 and CDR2: SGDLS, YYNGEE. After removal of 2 bases from V and 8 bases from J, the junction contained 6 bases not matched to a gene.

The chain combines TRBV15 with TRBJ2-7; possibly TRBD2 for D (6 bases). V was shortened by 0 bases and J by 7 bases, with 16 bases between the two germline ends. The CDR3 spans 15 residues. Germline values: CDR1 LNHNV, CDR2 YYDKDF (reference sequence). In nucleotides, the CDR3 is TGTGCCACCAGCAGAGATCGGGCTGGCGGGGAGGAGCAGTACTTC. Translating it yields CATSRDRAGGEEQYF.

The rearrangement links TRBV27 to TRBJ2-1; the match to TRBD2 covers 10 bases. CDR3 length: 13 amino acids. J gave up 7 bases and V 5 bases, and 2 bases lay outside the gene matches. From germline, CDR1 is MNHEY and CDR2 SMNVEV (reference sequence). CDR3 sequence: CASSLAGVNEQFF. In DNA, the CDR3 is TGTGCCAGCAGTCTAGCGGGAGTAAATGAGCAGTTCTTC.

This rearrangement joins TRBV6-6 to TRBJ1-4, with D maybe TRBD1 (6 bases). The CDR3 totals 12 residues. The V and J ends lost 6 bases and 10 bases respectively, with 12 bases between them. Germline V CDR1 and CDR2: MNHNY, SVGAGI (reference sequence). CDR3: CASSQDRRKLFF. The CDR3 nucleotides are TGTGCCAGCAGCCAGGACAGAAGAAAACTGTTTTTT.

The gene calls are TRBV5-6 and TRBJ2-5; 8 positions agree with TRBD1. V was pared by 2 bases and J by 4 bases, with 10 bases of the junction left unmatched. The germline V gene has CDR1 SGHDT and CDR2 YYEEEE. CDR3 length equals 16 residues. The DNA of the CDR3 is TGTGCCAGCAGCTTCCAAGACAGGGGAGTAGGAGAGACCCAGTACTTC. Translated, it gives CASSFQDRGVGETQYF.

A single count supports this clone. This chain connects TRBV30 to TRBJ2-5; D is possibly TRBD2 (5 bases). Germline CDR1 reads GTSNPN; CDR2 reads SVGIG (reference sequence). The CDR3 is 12 residues long. Trimming removed 2 bases at V and 7 bases at J, with 11 bases between. CDR3 amino acids: CAWSKGAATQYF. Here the CDR3 DNA reads TGTGCCTGGAGTAAGGGAGCGGCGACCCAGTACTTC.

This chain connects TRBV5-1 to TRBJ2-7; no firm D call. This CDR3 is built from 13 residues. V gave up 2 bases and J gave up 1 base, with 7 bases separating them. Germline loops: CDR1 SGHRS, CDR2 YFSETQ. CDR3 in DNA: TGCGCCAGCAGCTTAACAAATTCCTACGAGCAGTACTTC. It specifies CASSLTNSYEQYF.

This chain connects TRBV3-1 (or the pseudogene TRBV3-2) to TRBJ2-2; D is perhaps TRBD2 (7 bases). Germline CDR1 reads LGHDT; CDR2 reads YNNKEL (reference sequence). V lost 6 bases and J lost 1, with 24 bases in between. The CDR3 extends over 19 amino acids. CDR3 residues: CASSAFRASGGGNTGELFF. The CDR3 region has the DNA TGTGCCAGCAGTGCTTTTAGGGCTAGCGGAGGGGGGAACACCGGGGAGCTGTTTTTT.

The chain employs TRBV29-1 and TRBJ2-6, with 11 nucleotides matching TRBD1. The CDR3 length is 16 residues. V was pared by 6 bases and J by 0 bases, with 4 bases of the junction left unmatched. Germline CDR1 SQVTM, CDR2 ANQGSEA. The CDR3 here is CSVGQGASSGANVLTF. The CDR3, as DNA: TGCAGCGTCGGACAGGGGGCCAGCTCTGGGGCCAACGTCCTGACTTTC.

This clone was found a few times. The rearrangement links TRBV5-1 to TRBJ1-2, with TRBD1 as a possible D gene (5 bases). V lost 0 bases and J 5 bases, leaving 11 bases between the germline ends. The CDR3 has 14 amino acids. The germline V gene encodes CDR1 SGHRS and CDR2 YFSETQ. The CDR3 is CASSLGEGRYGYTF. The DNA of the CDR3 is TGCGCCAGCAGCTTGGGAGAGGGGAGGTATGGCTACACCTTC.

V and J are TRBV15 and TRBJ2-1; 7 bases match TRBD2. This CDR3 is 16 amino acids long. The germline gives CDR1 LNHNV, CDR2 YYDKDF (reference sequence). Germline trimming cut 0 bases from V and 6 bases from J; bases unmatched to any gene: 8. The CDR3 reads CATSRDRVREINEQFF. In nucleotides, the CDR3 is TGTGCCACCAGCAGAGATCGGGTGCGGGAGATCAATGAGCAGTTCTTC. Filled out from reference TRBV15 and TRBJ2-1, the complete variable domain reads DAMVIQNPRYQVTQFGKPVTLSCSQTLNHNVMYWYQQKSSQAPKLLFHYYDKDFNNEADTPDNFQSRRPNTSFCFLDIRSPGLGDTAMYLCATSRDRVREINEQFFGPGTRLTVL.

The V and J genes are TRBV10-1 and TRBJ2-3; a weak D match, TRBD2 (6 bases). The germline gives CDR1 WNHNN, CDR2 SYGVQD (reference sequence). This CDR3 is 18 amino acids long. V was shortened by 0 bases and J by 0 bases, with 16 bases between the two germline ends. The CDR3 loop reads CASSESSPAGASTDTQYF. The CDR3 nucleotides read TGCGCCAGCAGTGAGTCGAGTCCAGCGGGTGCTAGCACAGATACGCAGTATTTT.

In the case of this clone: The junction and the germline gene differ at one end; a read error may be behind it. V usage is TRBV2 and J usage is TRBJ1-4, with 7 bases matching TRBD1. The CDR3 sequence is 14 residues long. CDR1 is SNHLY and CDR2 is FYNNEI in the germline V gene. CDR3 coding DNA: TGTGCCAGCAGGGAAGAGACAGGGAACGAAAAACTGTTTTTT. Amino acid sequence: CASREETGNEKLFF. Supplemented by reference TRBV2 and TRBJ1-4, the full variable domain reads EPEVTQTPSHQVTQMGQEVILRCVPISNHLYFYWYRQILGQKVEFLVSFYNNEISEKSEIFDDQFSVERPDGSNFTLKIRSTKLEDSAMYFCASREETGNEKLFFGSGTQLSVL.

The CDR3 loop is CASTRQGGEQYF. DNA for the CDR3: TGTGCCAGCACTCGCCAGGGGGGCGAGCAGTACTTC. V and J are TRBV6-5 and TRBJ2-7; TRBD1 is a possible D gene (7 bases). Between the trimmed V and J ends, which lost 7 bases and 6 bases, there was a span of 13 bases. This CDR3 has 12 amino acids. The germline V gene has CDR1 MNHEY and CDR2 SVGAGI.

J is TRBJ2-1 and V is TRBV19; 7 bases map to TRBD2. V shed 5 bases, J shed 4 bases, and the junction held 5 bases outside the gene matches. The CDR3 has 14 amino acids. In germline, CDR1 is LNHDA, CDR2 SQIVND (reference sequence). CDR3 sequence reads: CASSRGTIYNEQFF. CDR3 coding DNA: TGTGCCAGTAGTCGTGGGACTATTTACAATGAGCAGTTCTTC.

The chain is built from TRBV5-6 and TRBJ2-5; 12 bases match TRBD2. CDR1 and CDR2 (germline): SGHDT, YYEEEE. The CDR3 has 18 amino acids. Unmatched junction bases numbered 11, after V lost 0 bases and J lost 5 bases. The CDR3 DNA sequence: TGTGCCAGCAGCTTGGTTCTAGCGGGAGGGCCCTCGTTGGAGACCCAGTACTTC. The encoded protein is CASSLVLAGGPSLETQYF.

The V and J genes are TRBV5-5 and TRBJ1-1; D uncertain. Trimming pared 4 bases from V and 1 base from J, leaving 11 bases between. Germline loops: CDR1 SGHKS, CDR2 YYEKEE (reference sequence). CDR3 length equals 14 residues. CDR3 in DNA: TGTGCCAGCAGCCTCGGGATTCCGAACACTGAAGCTTTCTTT. Its protein is CASSLGIPNTEAFF.

The chain combines TRBV9 with TRBJ2-7; 7 positions match TRBD2. This CDR3 region has 15 residues. Unmatched junction bases numbered 7, after V lost 3 bases and J lost 1 base. Germline CDR1 SGDLS, CDR2 YYNGEE. CDR3 DNA sequence: TGTGCCAGCAGCGAGAGGGCTAGCGGATCCTACGAGCAGTACTTC. Translating gives CASSERASGSYEQYF.